The T cell receptor beta chain described here comes from a study of shared clonotypes between healthy human individuals. In the study overall: Ranging from 18 to 49 in age, donors were a couple of women and three men. Each donor's CD8 memory used one plate, CD8 naive two, each CD4 subset three.

It was into CD45RA+ naive and CD45RA-negative memory subsets that the CD4+ cells were split. In regard to this clone: Its target is not known.

Data came from immunoSEQ multiplex PCR; TCRdb stores just in-frame clones and leaves some out. Of over 850,000 clones listed, 75% to 80% are singletons. The V and J ends lost 3 bases and 0 bases respectively, with 9 bases between them. CDR1 is SGDLS, CDR2 YYNGEE, per germline. CDR3 size: 14 residues. Findings and limits, study-wide: Represented genetic and exposure-history diversity was restricted by having few donors.

Input material: memory CD4+ T cells from PBMCs. Documented subset: CD45RA-negative fraction. The sequence was obtained from a man in his late teens or twenties in good health. Some clones in this sample may be carry-over from other donors' samples. The chain links TRBV9 to TRBJ1-1, with no clear D. Here the CDR3 reads CASSAQEMNTEAFF. CDR3 coding DNA: TGTGCCAGCAGCGCTCAGGAAATGAACACTGAAGCTTTCTTT.